Presented here are 24 T cell receptor beta chains from one specimen sequenced in a study of control samples from healthy donors and cancer patients. Sequencing was performed with immunoSEQ multiplex PCR; in TCRdb, only in-frame clones are kept and a portion is missing. This table holds around 13,000 clones, approximately 93% found once. Input material: PBMCs. The receptors derive from a man aged 80 or over with lung cancer.

The CDR3 region is CASMVGAATRSEKLFF. CDR3 DNA: TGCGCCAGCATGGTAGGGGCCGCCACTCGAAGTGAAAAACTGTTTTTT. The rearrangement uses TRBV5-1 and TRBJ1-4, with TRBD1 as a possible D gene (5 bases). Trimming removed 6 bases from V and 7 bases from J, with 22 bases in between. Germline loops: CDR1 SGHRS, CDR2 YFSETQ. The CDR3 runs to 16 residues.

In this sample, this clone turned up a few times. The junction differs from germline at one of its ends, possibly a read error. The V and J genes are TRBV2 and TRBJ2-6; D may be TRBD1 (5 bases). From germline, CDR1 is SNHLY and CDR2 FYNNEI. This CDR3 is built from 13 residues. In DNA form, the CDR3 reads TGTGCCCGCAGGGACTCTGGGGCCAACGTCCTGACTTTC. Its protein product is CARRDSGANVLTF.

The V call is TRBV18, the J call TRBJ1-5, with 8 nucleotides matching TRBD1. After removal of 3 bases from V and 8 bases from J, the junction contained 6 bases not matched to a gene. The CDR3 is 14 amino acids. Germline V gene lookup returns CDR1 KGHSH and CDR2 LQKENI. The CDR3: CASSPGQGGEPQHF. CDR3 bases: TGTGCCAGCTCACCCGGACAGGGAGGGGAGCCCCAGCATTTT.

This clone appeared once. The chain carries TRBV7-9 and TRBJ1-2; D is uncertain. There are 13 residues in the CDR3. V was shortened by 3 bases and J by 7 bases, with 12 bases between the two germline ends. Germline V CDR1 and CDR2: SEHNR, FQNEAQ (reference sequence). This CDR3 is CASSFSYGSGYTF. As DNA, the CDR3 is TGTGCCAGCAGCTTCAGTTACGGTAGTGGCTACACCTTC.

The chain has TRBV2 and TRBJ2-5; TRBD1 or TRBD2 may be the D gene (6 bases each). The germline V gene encodes CDR1 SNHLY and CDR2 FYNNEI. With 7 bases removed from V and 5 bases from J, the gap between germline ends came to 20 bases. The CDR3 runs to 15 residues. The CDR3 region is CASTLEWGAGETQYF. As DNA, the CDR3 is TGTGCCAGCACCCTAGAATGGGGGGCAGGTGAGACCCAGTACTTC.

The chain combines TRBV24-1 with TRBJ1-3; D is unresolved. The CDR3 has 17 residues. The germline V and J ends were trimmed by 5 bases and 2 bases, with 18 bases remaining between them. Germline V gene data show CDR1 as KGHDR and CDR2 as SFDVKD. This CDR3 is CATSAFPGEPAGNTIYF. CDR3 DNA sequence: TGTGCCACCAGTGCCTTCCCCGGGGAACCAGCTGGAAACACCATATATTTT.

The chain recombines TRBV6-5 with TRBJ1-1; 9 bases map to TRBD1. V trimming: 6 bases; J trimming: 2 bases; junction bases outside the gene matches: 4. The CDR3 runs 14 residues. From germline, CDR1 is MNHEY and CDR2 SVGAGI. The CDR3 reads CASRWDRENTEAFF. The CDR3, as DNA: TGTGCCAGCAGGTGGGACAGGGAAAACACTGAAGCTTTCTTT.

This chain joins TRBV19 and TRBJ1-1; D is possibly TRBD1 (5 bases). The germline CDR1 and CDR2 sequences are LNHDA and SQIVND (reference sequence). With 8 bases removed from V and 2 bases from J, the gap between germline ends came to 18 bases. The CDR3 runs to 15 residues. The CDR3: CASGLVGDRNTEAFF. The CDR3 DNA follows: TGTGCCAGTGGTCTGGTCGGGGACCGAAACACTGAAGCTTTCTTT.

This chain uses TRBV7-2 with TRBJ1-1; the D is unclear. The CDR3 runs to 15 residues. Looked up from germline, CDR1 is SGHTA and CDR2 is FQGNSA. V was pared by 6 bases and J by 2 bases, with 16 bases between. The CDR3 sequence is CASSYRRESNTEAFF. The CDR3 region has the DNA TGTGCCAGCAGTTATAGGAGGGAAAGTAACACTGAAGCTTTCTTT.

This clone was observed once. This rearrangement joins TRBV7-2 to TRBJ1-6; unclear D gene. In germline, CDR1 is SGHTA, CDR2 FQGNSA. Trimming took 1 base from V and 7 from J, leaving 8 bases between them. There are 14 residues in the CDR3. The CDR3 DNA is TGTGCCAGCAGCTTAGAGGTCCGAAATTCACCCCTCCACTTT. Translating gives CASSLEVRNSPLHF.

The chain carries TRBV5-1 and TRBJ1-4; a possible D gene is TRBD1 (6 bases). The CDR3 has 13 residues. V lost 9 bases to trimming and J lost 5 bases, with 14 bases between them. From germline, CDR1 is SGHRS and CDR2 YFSETQ. The CDR3 nucleotides are TGCGCCACCAAGGGGGGGGAAAATGAAAAACTGTTTTTT. This gives the protein CATKGGENEKLFF.

This chain connects TRBV7-9 to TRBJ1-6; no clear D. Germline lookup yields CDR1 SEHNR and CDR2 FQNEAQ (reference sequence). V shed 5 bases and J shed 8 bases, with 10 bases lying between them. This CDR3 is 13 amino acids long. CDR3 in DNA: TGTGCCAGCAGCCCAGACGGTGATTCACCCCTCCACTTT. Residues: CASSPDGDSPLHF.

The chain carries TRBV4-3 and TRBJ2-2; TRBD2 matches at 10 bases. V shed 1 base, J shed 5 bases, and the junction held 4 bases outside the gene matches. Germline V gives CDR1 LGHNA, CDR2 YSLEER. CDR3 size: 16 residues. The CDR3 sequence: CASSQGSSGGTGELFF. The CDR3 bases are TGCGCCAGCAGCCAAGGAAGTAGCGGGGGGACCGGGGAGCTGTTTTTT.

The chain employs TRBV24-1 and TRBJ2-6, with D perhaps being TRBD1 or TRBD2 (6 bases each). V was cut by 4 bases and J by 1 base, with 16 bases left in between. The CDR3 covers 18 residues. Per the germline V gene, CDR1 is KGHDR and CDR2 is SFDVKD. CDR3 in amino acids: CATSDAGGRLSGANVLTF. The CDR3 nucleotides read TGTGCCACCAGTGACGCCGGGGGCCGCCTTTCTGGGGCCAACGTCCTGACTTTC.

This chain links TRBV4-1 with TRBJ1-1; D ambiguous. CDR1 MGHRA and CDR2 YSYEKL come from the germline V gene. This CDR3 has 14 amino acids. V lost 1 base and J 0 bases, leaving 6 bases between the germline ends. The CDR3 spells CASSQGRLNTEAFF. For the CDR3, the DNA is TGCGCCAGCAGCCAAGGGAGATTGAACACTGAAGCTTTCTTT.

This clone has a single count. The V gene is TRBV2, the J gene TRBJ1-4, with a possible D match to TRBD1 (5 bases). This CDR3 is built from 13 residues. The germline gives CDR1 SNHLY, CDR2 FYNNEI. The V and J ends lost 6 bases and 7 bases respectively, with 12 bases between them. The CDR3 DNA reads as TGTGCCAGCAGCCGCGATGGGGGTGAAAAACTGTTTTTT. Protein product: CASSRDGGEKLFF.

This clone was counted once. The V and J genes are TRBV6-5 and TRBJ1-1; D possibly corresponds to TRBD1 (5 bases). This CDR3 contains 13 residues. V lost 0 bases and J 4 bases, leaving 6 bases between the germline ends. Germline V CDR1 and CDR2: MNHEY, SVGAGI. CDR3 DNA: TGTGCCAGCAGTTACTCGCAGGGCACTGAAGCTTTCTTT. Its translation: CASSYSQGTEAFF.

The V call is TRBV18, the J call TRBJ1-3, with a tentative D call TRBD1 (6 bases). The V gene lost 2 bases and the J gene lost 0 bases, with 14 bases spanning the gap. Germline-derived CDR1 and CDR2 are KGHSH and LQKENI. This CDR3 region has 17 residues. The chain's CDR3 is CASSPATGQSSGNTIYF. CDR3 sequence (DNA): TGTGCCAGCTCACCAGCCACAGGACAGAGCTCTGGAAACACCATATATTTT.

This rearrangement joins TRBV3-1 (or the pseudogene TRBV3-2) to TRBJ1-1, with unresolved D. The V end lost 4 bases, the J end lost 0 bases, and 6 bases lay between the germline ends. This CDR3 is 13 amino acids long. Germline V gene sequence: CDR1 LGHDT, CDR2 YNNKEL (reference sequence). The CDR3 DNA follows: TGTGCCAGCAGCCCTCGGGTGAACACTGAAGCTTTCTTT. This codes for CASSPRVNTEAFF.

The chain has TRBV2 and TRBJ1-5; D might be TRBD1 (5 bases). Germline CDR1 and CDR2: SNHLY and FYNNEI. The CDR3 runs 15 residues. The V and J ends lost 2 bases and 3 bases respectively, with 11 bases between them. For the CDR3, the DNA is TGTGCCAGCAGTGAACAGGGAAAGGACAATCAGCCCCAGCATTTT. Encoded protein: CASSEQGKDNQPQHF.

In DNA form, the CDR3 reads TGTGCCAGCAGTTTAGGAGGGATCAGCGGCTACACCTTC. This codes for CASSLGGISGYTF. The chain recombines TRBV12-3 or TRBV12-4 with TRBJ1-2; the D is unclear. This CDR3 is built from 13 residues. Trimming cost V 1 base and J 8 bases, with 11 bases left between them.

The chain combines TRBV7-3 with TRBJ2-3; TRBD2 aligns across 8 bases. Germline V gene data show CDR1 as SGHTA and CDR2 as FQGTGA. The V and J ends lost 4 bases and 2 bases, in that order; junction bases with no gene match: 5. The CDR3 covers 15 residues. CDR3 sequence reads: CASSSTSADTDTQYF. The CDR3, as DNA: TGTGCCAGCAGCTCGACTAGCGCCGACACAGATACGCAGTATTTT.

This chain connects TRBV10-2 to TRBJ2-7; 13 nucleotides line up with TRBD2. The CDR3 contains 14 residues. V lost 6 bases to trimming and J lost 7 bases; unmatched junction nucleotides: 6. From germline, CDR1 is WSHSY and CDR2 SAAADI. In DNA form, the CDR3 reads TGCGCCAGCAGGAGGGGACTAGCGGGGCGGGAGCAGTACTTC. Translating gives CASRRGLAGREQYF.

This clone has just one count. The chain joins TRBV5-1 to TRBJ1-4; possibly TRBD1 for D (5 bases). V was clipped by 0 bases and J by 6 bases, with 9 bases between them. CDR1 is SGHRS and CDR2 is YFSETQ in the germline V gene. The CDR3 extends over 14 amino acids. CDR3 protein: CASSLGGPDEKLFF. The CDR3 DNA is TGCGCCAGCAGCTTGGGGGGACCCGATGAAAAACTGTTTTTT. The variable domain in full, with the rest retrieved from reference TRBV5-1 and TRBJ1-4, is KAGVTQTPRYLIKTRGQQVTLSCSPISGHRSVSWYQQTPGQGLQFLFEYFSETQRNKGNFPGRFSGRQFSNSRSEMNVSTLELGDSALYLCASSLGGPDEKLFFGSGTQLSVL.